These T cell receptor beta chains were read from a single sample in a study of cytomegalovirus exposure and HLA in healthy donors. TCRdb's table, derived via immunoSEQ multiplex PCR, lists solely in-frame clones and lacks some. The table has about 55,000 clones, about 80% seen once; the top ten hold roughly 1.5%. Sequenced sample: PBMCs. Every receptor here comes from a female donor in good health and CMV-seronegative. The CDR3 runs from the conserved cysteine through the conserved F or W. D genes are given only for firm matches. Some rows have no size entry. The others give once, few or many, or a class for an expanded clone.

d_call	cdr3_length	j_call	clone_size	v_call	cdr3_nt	cdr3_aa
NA	12	TRBJ1-2	NA	TRBV9	TGTGCCAGCAGCAAACAGGGATCAGGCTACACCTTC	CASSKQGSGYTF
NA	15	TRBJ1-5	NA	TRBV6-1	TGTGCCAGCAGTGAATTTGAAGGGAGCAGTCAGCCCCAGCATTTT	CASSEFEGSSQPQHF
TRBD1	14	TRBJ1-2	NA	TRBV4-1	TGCGCCAGCAGCCAACCGACAGGGGTCTATGGCTACACCTTC	CASSQPTGVYGYTF
TRBD2	14	TRBJ2-1	once	TRBV9	TGTGCCAGCGGGGTAGCGGGGGGGGCGGATGAGCAGTTCTTC	CASGVAGGADEQFF
NA	15	TRBJ2-5	NA	TRBV4-3	TGCGCCAGCAGCCAAGGCCGGGTCGGGGTAGAGACCCAGTACTTC	CASSQGRVGVETQYF
NA	15	TRBJ1-5	NA	TRBV27	TGTGCCAGCAGTGGGGGACGGGGGGGCACTCAGCCCCAGCATTTT	CASSGGRGGTQPQHF
TRBD1	16	TRBJ2-5	NA	TRBV15	TGTGCCACCAGGGCAGGGGGCGCTGAGACTATCGAGACCCAGTACTTC	CATRAGGAETIETQYF
TRBD2	15	TRBJ2-3	NA	TRBV6-4	TGTGCCAGCAGCCCTAGCGGGGGGGCCACAGATACGCAGTATTTT	CASSPSGGATDTQYF
TRBD1	15	TRBJ2-7	NA	TRBV11-2	TGTGCCAGCAGCGGGTGGGACAGCCAATCCTACGAGCAGTACTTC	CASSGWDSQSYEQYF
NA	14	TRBJ1-2	few	TRBV15	TGTGCCACCAGCAGAGAGAACAGCCGCTATGGCTACACCTTC	CATSRENSRYGYTF
NA	13	TRBJ1-2	NA	TRBV18	TGTGCCAGCTCACTGGGGGCAGGCTATGGCTACACCTTC	CASSLGAGYGYTF
TRBD1	12	TRBJ2-7	NA	TRBV2	TGTGCCAGCAGTGCTACAGGGGACGAGCAGTACTTC	CASSATGDEQYF
NA	17	TRBJ2-5	NA	TRBV7-9	TGTGCCAGCAGCACGAACGTTAGGGGGTTGAGCCAAGAGACCCAGTACTTC	CASSTNVRGLSQETQYF
NA	14	TRBJ1-2	NA	TRBV27	TGTGCCAGCAGTCCACAGGGCGCAAGCTATGGCTACACCTTC	CASSPQGASYGYTF
NA	17	TRBJ2-3	NA	TRBV9	TGTGCCAGCAGCGTAGAAAGGAAACTAGCCGGCACAGATACGCAGTATTTT	CASSVERKLAGTDTQYF
TRBD2	13	TRBJ2-3	few	TRBV6-1	TGTGCCAGTAGCGGGGGGCCATGGGATACGCAGTATTTT	CASSGGPWDTQYF
TRBD2	16	TRBJ2-3	NA	TRBV5-6	TGTGCCAGCAGCTTGGGGGCGGGGGGGGGAAGAGATACGCAGTATTTT	CASSLGAGGGRDTQYF
NA	15	TRBJ2-2	NA	TRBV9	TGTGCCAGCAGCCCATCACGGGACAAAACCGGGGAGCTGTTTTTT	CASSPSRDKTGELFF
NA	16	TRBJ1-3	NA	TRBV5-8	TGTGCCAGCAGCTCCTTTGACTTTTTCTCTGGAAACACCATATATTTT	CASSSFDFFSGNTIYF
NA	16	TRBJ2-1	NA	TRBV7-3	TGTGCCAGCAGCCCAATTACAGGGTCCGGACACAATGAGCAGTTCTTC	CASSPITGSGHNEQFF
TRBD1	15	TRBJ2-3	NA	TRBV7-6	TGTGCCAGCAGCTCTCGACAGGGGACCACAGATACGCAGTATTTT	CASSSRQGTTDTQYF
TRBD2	15	TRBJ2-5	NA	TRBV2	TGTGCCAGCAGAGCGACTAGCGGGGGTGGAGAGACCCAGTACTTC	CASRATSGGGETQYF
NA	15	TRBJ1-2	NA	TRBV7-9	TGTGCCAGCAGCTTCTCAGGGATGGGGTCGGAGGGCTACACCTTC	CASSFSGMGSEGYTF
NA	12	TRBJ1-2	NA	TRBV29-1	TGCAGCGCAACCCAGATTAACTATGGCTACACCTTC	CSATQINYGYTF
TRBD1	16	TRBJ2-5	NA	TRBV7-2	TGTGCCAGCAGCCCCCGGGACAGGGGGCGACAAGAGACCCAGTACTTC	CASSPRDRGRQETQYF
TRBD2	15	TRBJ2-1	NA	TRBV4-3	TGCGCCAGCAGCCAGGCCGCGACTAGCGGGGGACCGCAGTTCTTC	CASSQAATSGGPQFF
NA	16	TRBJ2-1	NA	TRBV30	TGTGCCTGGAGCCCCCGCCGGGGGAGCTCCTACAATGAGCAGTTCTTC	CAWSPRRGSSYNEQFF
TRBD1	16	TRBJ2-7	NA	TRBV13	TGTGCCAGCAGCGTCTTCGTCGGGACAGTTAATAACGAGCAGTACTTC	CASSVFVGTVNNEQYF
TRBD1	14	TRBJ1-4	NA	TRBV12-5	TGTGCTAGTGGTCCCGGGACAGGGTATGAAAAACTGTTTTTT	CASGPGTGYEKLFF
NA	18	TRBJ2-3	once	TRBV7-2	TGTGCCAGCAGCTTATGGGGCGGGGGCCTACTTGGCACAGATACGCAGTATTTT	CASSLWGGGLLGTDTQYF
NA	16	TRBJ1-1	NA	TRBV2	TGTGCCAGCAGCCCCGGGAGGGGGGGTGAGAGCACTGAAGCTTTCTTT	CASSPGRGGESTEAFF
NA	16	TRBJ2-3	NA	TRBV7-2	TGTGCCAGCAGCCTACGAAACCCTACTAGCACAGATACGCAGTATTTT	CASSLRNPTSTDTQYF
NA	17	TRBJ2-1	NA	TRBV7-9	TGTGCCAGCAGCCCACGGGAAGGGCAATCTCGCCACAATGAGCAGTTCTTC	CASSPREGQSRHNEQFF